This TCR beta chain was captured in a study of Graves' ophthalmopathy and Graves' hyperthyroidism. Turning to the study itself: The collection of peripheral blood took place at initial diagnosis, before any treatment. Study results and caveats: Thyroid clonotypes that were expanded above 0.001 frequency mostly also appeared in blood.

RNA transcripts served as template for amplifying TCR beta CDR3 sequences. Amplification began with first-round RT-PCR using HTBI primers, then second-round multiplex PCR was performed. A single record per CDR3 protein comes from TCRdb applying MiXCR to the multiplex PCR reads. The top ten hold roughly 7% of the sample, which has about 390,000 distinct CDR3 sequences, approximately 15% seen once. This clonotype appeared many times. Its antigen is not known. The authors enrolled newly diagnosed hyperthyroidism patients aged 18 to 65 with under 2 months' duration. Other autoimmune diseases, uncontrolled infections, pregnancy or lactation ruled patients out of participation. This CDR3 contains 14 residues. V lost 5 bases and J 2 bases, leaving 13 bases between the germline ends. Germline V CDR1 and CDR2: SGHVS, FQNEAQ.

The source of this sequence is a young woman with stable Graves' hyperthyroidism. Sequenced material: peripheral blood. V usage is TRBV7-8 and J usage is TRBJ2-7; D not certain. The CDR3 sequence is CASSPRRIPYEQYF. CDR3 DNA sequence: TGTGCCAGCAGCCCTCGCCGGATTCCCTACGAGCAGTACTTC.